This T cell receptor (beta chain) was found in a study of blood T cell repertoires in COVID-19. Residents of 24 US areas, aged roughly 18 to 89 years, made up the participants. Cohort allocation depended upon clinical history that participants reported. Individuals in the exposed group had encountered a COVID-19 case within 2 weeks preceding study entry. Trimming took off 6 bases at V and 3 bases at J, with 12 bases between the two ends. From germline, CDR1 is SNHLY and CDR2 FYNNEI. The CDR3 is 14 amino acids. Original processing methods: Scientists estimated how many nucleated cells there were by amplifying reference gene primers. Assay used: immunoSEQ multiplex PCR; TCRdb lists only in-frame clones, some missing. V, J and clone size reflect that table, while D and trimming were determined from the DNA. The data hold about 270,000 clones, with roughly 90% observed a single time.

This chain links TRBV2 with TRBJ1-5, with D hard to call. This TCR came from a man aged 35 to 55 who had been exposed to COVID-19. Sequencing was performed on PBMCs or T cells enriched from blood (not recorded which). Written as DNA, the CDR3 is TGTGCCAGCAGCTTGGACGGGAACAATCAGCCCCAGCATTTT. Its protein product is CASSLDGNNQPQHF.